This T cell receptor beta chain was recorded in a study of T cell repertoires in cytomegalovirus infection. Across the whole study: Public signatures in TCR beta pointed to CMV infection and matching HLA type. Whole-study results and caveats: In two of eight donors, the top clonotype was HLA-C-restricted CMV-specific. Accumulated public TCR beta family frequency recognized individuals carrying CMV together with the relevant HLA.

TCRdb re-called the reads with MiXCR, one entry per CDR3 protein. Among some 150,000 distinct CDR3 sequences listed, 5.5% to 7% were seen once. This CDR3 has 16 amino acids. Per germline, CDR1 SGHTA and CDR2 FQGTGA. This clonotype was seen a single time. Its matching antigen is unknown. Compared with germline, one end of the junction differs, possibly owing to a read error. The chain employs TRBV7-3 and TRBJ1-1, with D hard to call. Material: PBMCs. This clonotype was sampled from a human donor in good health (CMV status not recorded). Some clones in this sample may be carry-over from other donors' samples. CDR3 DNA: TGTGCCAGCAGCTTAACGGGCGGAAGGGTAAACACTGAAGCTTTGTTT. Translating gives CASSLTGGRVNTEALF.